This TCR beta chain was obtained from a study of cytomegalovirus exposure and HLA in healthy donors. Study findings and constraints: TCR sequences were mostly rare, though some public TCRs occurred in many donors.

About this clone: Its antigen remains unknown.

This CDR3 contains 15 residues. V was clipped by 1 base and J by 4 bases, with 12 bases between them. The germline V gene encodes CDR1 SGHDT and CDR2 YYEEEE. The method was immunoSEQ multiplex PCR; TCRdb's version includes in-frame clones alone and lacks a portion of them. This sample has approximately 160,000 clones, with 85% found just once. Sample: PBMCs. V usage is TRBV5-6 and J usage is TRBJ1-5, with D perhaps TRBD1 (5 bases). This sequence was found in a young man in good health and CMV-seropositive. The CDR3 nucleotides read TGTGCCAGCAGCTTGTCCAGGGTCGGTAATCAGCCCCAGCATTTT. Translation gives CASSLSRVGNQPQHF.